These 2 T cell receptor beta chains were all obtained from the same sample, sequenced in a study of regulatory and conventional T cells in RAG deficiency. Conventional CD4+ T cells were sorted from blood as CD25-low CD127-high cells. Clones were sequenced by immunoSEQ multiplex PCR, and TCRdb holds only the in-frame ones, with some missing. The sample has approximately 35,000 clones; approximately 80% are singletons. The same sample was also used in a study of regulatory T cells. This second report adds: Amplification used 52 TRBV primers and 13 TRBJ primers.

The specimen sequenced was CD4+ effector T cells sorted from blood. All receptors come from a human donor in good health.

The CDR3 region has the DNA TGTGCCAGCAATTCTAACAGGCTGGCCTACGAGCAGTACTTC. Its protein product is CASNSNRLAYEQYF. This chain joins TRBV6-5 and TRBJ2-7, with D possibly TRBD1 on 5 matching bases. Germline V lookup: CDR1 MNHEY, CDR2 SVGAGI. V was clipped by 7 bases and J by 2 bases, with 15 bases between them. This CDR3 comprises 14 residues.

The V and J genes are TRBV25-1 and TRBJ2-6; D possibly corresponds to TRBD1 (6 bases). V was clipped by 1 base and J by 2 bases, with 9 bases between them. There are 16 residues in the CDR3. The germline V gene has CDR1 MGHDK and CDR2 SYGVNS. The CDR3 sequence is CASSEWKGAGANVLTF. Here the CDR3 DNA reads TGTGCCAGCAGTGAATGGAAGGGGGCTGGGGCCAACGTCCTGACTTTC.